This T cell receptor (beta chain) was sequenced for a study of human T cells and chemical hapten exposure. TCRdb passed the RACE reads through MiXCR, listing each CDR3 protein once. The repertoire holds about 120,000 distinct CDR3 sequences, with around 10% as singletons. V gave up 6 bases and J gave up 0 bases, with 14 bases separating them. Germline CDR1 is MNHEY and CDR2 is SVGEGT. CDR3 size: 15 residues. Time point meaning: patch test 3, about 24 weeks after DPC sensitization. As to treatment: therapeutic diphenylcyclopropenone sensitization with weekly scalp DPC. Total RNA extraction was carried out from unfractionated whole blood. The sample holds a few counts of this clonotype.

Sequences were derived from whole blood, sampled in connection with sensitization to the hapten diphenylcyclopropenone (DPC). The chain links TRBV6-2 or TRBV6-3 to TRBJ1-1, with D possibly being TRBD1 (6 bases). The receptor comes from a woman between 45 and 65 years old with alopecia areata. Some clones in this sample may be carry-over from other donors' samples. In nucleotides, the CDR3 is TGTGCCAGCAGGCCGGGACACAGATTGAACACTGAAGCTTTCTTT. Translating it yields CASRPGHRLNTEAFF.